The entry that follows covers one TCR beta chain sequence. The antigen is not known. The sample is drawn from a study of monozygotic twins with inflammatory bowel disease. Study observations and caveats: It was in IBD patients that TCRbeta diversity (inverse Simpson) was lower than in healthy co-twins. Repertoires of patients may have been made more variable by differing immunosuppressive treatments. Lower sharing of clonotypes with other individuals was seen in IBD patients than in healthy twins. This was most marked in patients showing signs of disease activity.

Incorporation of UMIs carrying a 6-nucleotide sample barcode was performed by template switching. TCRdb reworked the 5' RACE reads into one entry per CDR3 protein, no DNA. Recorded for this sample: about 380,000 distinct CDR3 sequences. The CDR3 loop spans 12 amino acids. Germline CDR1 and CDR2: LNHNV and YYDKDF (reference sequence). Sequencing was carried out using blood. The chain carries TRBV15 and TRBJ1-1. This sequence originates from a human donor with ulcerative colitis or Crohn's disease, or a healthy co-twin of an affected twin (not recorded which). CDR3 residues: CATGWVNTEAFF.